A single TCR beta chain is shown here with its context. The CDR3 extends over 15 amino acids. Trimming at V came to 5 bases and at J to 4 bases, leaving 4 bases not matched to a gene. The germline CDR1 and CDR2 sequences are MNHEY and SMNVEV (reference sequence). These data belong to a study of blood T cell repertoires in COVID-19. Study as a whole: PBMCs, B-cell-depleted T cells, or T cells provided the cDNA or gDNA that made up the material.

Measured with immunoSEQ multiplex PCR; TCRdb has only the in-frame clones, and not every one. The sample includes 260,000 or so clones, approximately 88% seen only once; the top ten take less than 10%. This TCR came from a man aged 18 to 30 with active or convalescent COVID-19. The sample was peripheral blood. V usage is TRBV27 and J usage is TRBJ2-1, with 11 positions matching TRBD1. The CDR3 DNA is TGTGCCAGCAGTCCGGGGACAGGGGGGTACAATGAGCAGTTCTTC. Its protein is CASSPGTGGYNEQFF.